The 32 T cell receptor beta chains given below trace back to one sample, sequenced in a study of T-cell memory formation after mild COVID-19 (dated by TCRdb to 2020 to 2023). Receptor amplification or capture employed 5' RACE. The reads were generated on an Illumina NovaSeq 6000. Using fastp trimming at Q25 and MiXCR clonotype assembly, TCRdb reanalyzed the public sequencing data and kept in-frame beta chains. CDR3 protein duplicates are merged, each entry listing the most common genes and DNA. For this sample there are around 45,000 distinct CDR3 sequences; roughly 9.8% appear just once. The biggest ten clones account for roughly 10% of the sample. Sequencing input: PBMCs or a T cell subset sorted from them (not recorded which). Source of these receptors: an adult woman who had mild COVID-19 (a few samples of this study predate the infection). The sample titles of this study are shuffled in the database, so cell type and time point are left out; the donor was told from shared clones.

The V gene is TRBV6-2 or TRBV6-3, the J gene TRBJ2-3, with D uncertain. The CDR3 consists of 17 residues. Germline CDR1 and CDR2: MNHEY and SVGEGT. V lost 6 bases and J 4 bases, leaving 23 bases between the germline ends. This CDR3 is CASSEAPWARRSDTQYF. The CDR3 region has the DNA TGTGCCAGCAGCGAAGCTCCTTGGGCCCGCCGGTCAGATACGCAGTATTTT.

This clonotype was seen at least ten times. The chain carries TRBV29-1 and TRBJ2-5, with D uncertain. Germline assignment: CDR1 SQVTM and CDR2 ANQGSEA. The CDR3 is 14 residues long. V gave up 4 bases and J gave up 0 bases, with 12 bases separating them. The CDR3 is CSVAQSHHQETQYF. CDR3 nucleotides: TGCAGCGTTGCCCAATCACATCACCAAGAGACCCAGTACTTC.

The chain links TRBV20-1 to TRBJ1-5; no reliable D call. Germline CDR1 and CDR2: DFQATT and SNEGSKA (reference sequence). V gave up 6 bases and J gave up 3 bases, with 15 bases separating them. The CDR3 contains 14 residues. CDR3 DNA: TGCAGTGCCCTAAAGGCCAGCCCCAATCAGCCCCAGCATTTT. It yields the protein CSALKASPNQPQHF.

This clonotype was detected a few times. V and J are TRBV12-3 or TRBV12-4 and TRBJ2-7, with 9 bases matching TRBD1. The CDR3 contains 13 residues. V gave up 4 bases and J gave up 5 bases; unmatched junction bases: 3. CDR3 residues: CASSYGTGNEQYF. CDR3 DNA: TGTGCCAGCAGTTACGGGACAGGGAACGAGCAGTACTTC.

There are a few counts of this clonotype. The V gene is TRBV5-1, the J gene TRBJ2-3; 11 nucleotides align to TRBD2. Germline V CDR1 and CDR2: SGHRS, YFSETQ. This CDR3 comprises 16 residues. Trimming took 2 bases from V and 3 from J; bases not matched to a gene: 5. For the CDR3, the DNA is TGCGCCAGCAGCTTTTCTAGCGGGAGGATTACAGATACGCAGTATTTT. The encoded protein is CASSFSSGRITDTQYF. Combining the CDR3 with reference TRBV5-1 and TRBJ2-3 gives the whole variable domain KAGVTQTPRYLIKTRGQQVTLSCSPISGHRSVSWYQQTPGQGLQFLFEYFSETQRNKGNFPGRFSGRQFSNSRSEMNVSTLELGDSALYLCASSFSSGRITDTQYFGPGTRLTVL.

V and J are TRBV20-1 and TRBJ1-1; TRBD1 might be the D (5 bases). This CDR3 contains 14 residues. The germline gives CDR1 DFQATT, CDR2 SNEGSKA (reference sequence). The V and J ends lost 6 bases and 0 bases respectively, with 14 bases between them. This chain's CDR3 is CSALGQPMNTEAFF. In DNA, the CDR3 is TGCAGTGCCCTGGGGCAGCCCATGAACACTGAAGCTTTCTTT.

The chain links TRBV20-1 to TRBJ1-1; possibly TRBD1 for D (5 bases). Trimming removed 3 bases at V and 5 bases at J, with 10 bases between. The CDR3 totals 12 residues. CDR1 and CDR2 from the germline V gene are DFQATT and SNEGSKA (reference sequence). The CDR3 bases are TGCAGTGCTAGGTCAGGGTTAACTGAAGCTTTCTTT. It is translated as CSARSGLTEAFF.

This clonotype appeared many times. J is TRBJ2-7 and V is TRBV5-1, with D perhaps TRBD1 or TRBD2 (5 bases each). Looked up from germline, CDR1 is SGHRS and CDR2 is YFSETQ. V lost 6 bases and J lost 0, with 13 bases in between. This CDR3 comprises 14 residues. CDR3 protein: CASTSGTVSYEQYF. CDR3 coding DNA: TGCGCCAGCACCTCCGGGACGGTCTCCTACGAGCAGTACTTC.

In its sample, this clonotype was seen many times. The chain recombines TRBV12-3 or TRBV12-4 with TRBJ1-1; D unclear. V gave up 2 bases and J gave up 1 base, with 14 bases separating them. This CDR3 region has 16 residues. This chain's CDR3 is CASSLWVSGANTEAFF. The CDR3 region has the DNA TGTGCCAGCAGTTTATGGGTTTCGGGAGCGAACACTGAAGCTTTCTTT.

This clonotype occurred many times. The chain is built from TRBV12-3 or TRBV12-4 and TRBJ2-7, with 12 bases identical to TRBD2. This CDR3 is 15 amino acids long. Trimming took 6 bases from V and 2 from J; bases not matched to a gene: 5. CDR3 sequence reads: CASRLGTSGPYEQYF. The CDR3 DNA is TGTGCCAGCAGACTCGGGACTAGCGGGCCCTACGAGCAGTACTTC.

This clonotype was observed many times. J is TRBJ2-7 and V is TRBV12-3 or TRBV12-4; no reliable D call. This CDR3 spans 11 amino acids. V was clipped by 5 bases and J by 4 bases, with 6 bases between them. CDR3 sequence reads: CASSPRYEQYF. The CDR3 coding sequence is TGTGCCAGCAGTCCTCGATACGAGCAGTACTTC.

This clonotype was counted only a few times. The V call is TRBV7-2, the J call TRBJ2-7; tentative D call: TRBD2 (6 bases). Germline V gives CDR1 SGHTA, CDR2 FQGNSA. The CDR3 sequence is 13 residues long. V lost 8 bases to trimming and J lost 3 bases, with 14 bases between them. CDR3 sequence (DNA): TGTGCCAGCGCTCGCGGGACTTTCTACGAGCAGTACTTC. Translating gives CASARGTFYEQYF.

Regarding this clonotype: A read error may account for a junction end that differs from germline. The chain links TRBV4-2 to TRBJ2-7; 9 bases are shared with TRBD2. CDR1 and CDR2 (germline): LGHNA, YNFKEQ. The CDR3 totals 17 residues. The CDR3 loop is CDSSQEGSTSGAYEQYF. The CDR3 DNA sequence: TGTGACAGCAGCCAAGAAGGTTCGACTAGCGGAGCCTACGAGCAGTACTTC.

This clonotype was observed a few times. The chain uses TRBV20-1 and TRBJ1-1; weak D call: TRBD1 (5 bases). Trimming removed 3 bases from V and 3 bases from J, with 11 bases in between. The germline V gene has CDR1 DFQATT and CDR2 SNEGSKA (reference sequence). This CDR3 contains 13 residues. Here the CDR3 reads CSASLGRDTEAFF. CDR3 nucleotides: TGCAGTGCTAGTTTGGGCAGGGACACTGAAGCTTTCTTT.

This clonotype occurred once. The V and J genes are TRBV12-3 or TRBV12-4 and TRBJ2-5; TRBD1 might be the D (6 bases). Between the trimmed V and J ends, which lost 6 bases and 5 bases, there was a span of 10 bases. The CDR3 has 12 amino acids. The CDR3 coding sequence is TGTGCCAGCAGGACAGGCGGGGAGACCCAGTACTTC. It yields the protein CASRTGGETQYF.

The table lists this clonotype with a few counts. This sequence joins TRBV6-5 and TRBJ2-6; no clear D gene. The CDR3 spans 15 residues. Trimming pared 5 bases from V and 2 bases from J, leaving 10 bases between. Looked up from germline, CDR1 is MNHEY and CDR2 is SVGAGI. DNA of the CDR3: TGTGCCAGCAGTGACGGGTCCGCTGGGGCCAACGTCCTGACTTTC. This translates into CASSDGSAGANVLTF.

Remarks on this clonotype: This could be a read error, since a much larger clone is one nucleotide away. The gene calls are TRBV12-3 or TRBV12-4 and TRBJ2-1, with a possible D match to TRBD2 (6 bases). Trimming removed 6 bases at V and 5 bases at J, with 17 bases between. This CDR3 region has 15 residues. Here the CDR3 reads CASSPGHGGNNEQFF. Here the CDR3 DNA reads TGTGCCAGCAGCCCAGGGCACGGGGGAAACAATGAGCAGTTCTTC.

This clonotype was picked up a small number of times. V is TRBV2 and J is TRBJ1-1; D gene ambiguous. The CDR3 is 14 amino acids. Germline V CDR1 and CDR2: SNHLY, FYNNEI. Between the trimmed V and J ends, which lost 6 bases and 5 bases, there was a span of 16 bases. The CDR3 DNA is TGTGCCAGCAGACCAGCGTGGGGAAGTACTGAAGCTTTCTTT. It yields the protein CASRPAWGSTEAFF.

The gene calls are TRBV5-5 and TRBJ2-1; 13 nucleotides match TRBD2. The CDR3 runs 16 residues. The V gene's germline CDR1 is SGHKS and CDR2 YYEKEE (reference sequence). Losses at the gene ends were 0 bases for V and 8 bases for J; bases not matched to a gene: 5. This CDR3 reads CASSLGGLAGVHEQFF. The CDR3 DNA follows: TGTGCCAGCAGCTTGGGAGGACTAGCGGGAGTCCATGAGCAGTTCTTC.

This clonotype occurred a few times. This sequence joins TRBV20-1 and TRBJ1-5; the match to TRBD1 covers 7 bases. V was clipped by 4 bases and J by 4 bases; unmatched bases: 7. Germline CDR1 is DFQATT and CDR2 is SNEGSKA (reference sequence). The CDR3 is made up of 14 amino acids. Here the CDR3 reads CSAKGAGVNQPQHF. As DNA, the CDR3 is TGCAGTGCTAAGGGGGCAGGGGTTAATCAGCCCCAGCATTTT.

The chain carries TRBV24-1 and TRBJ2-1, with 9 bases that match TRBD1. CDR3 length: 17 residues. The V segment lost 1 base and the J segment 10 bases; nucleotides outside the gene matches: 13. Germline V lookup: CDR1 KGHDR, CDR2 SFDVKD. The CDR3 spells CATSDLGSTGGSEEQFF. The CDR3 nucleotides are TGTGCCACCAGTGATTTAGGTTCAACAGGGGGCTCGGAGGAGCAGTTCTTC.

This rearrangement joins TRBV7-9 to TRBJ1-1; D is perhaps TRBD1 (5 bases). CDR1 is SEHNR, CDR2 FQNEAQ, per germline (reference sequence). V lost 5 bases, J lost 1 base, and 11 bases lay in between. There are 14 residues in the CDR3. The CDR3 DNA is TGTGCCAGCAGCCTCAACACAGGGAACACTGAAGCTTTCTTT. Protein product: CASSLNTGNTEAFF.

The CDR3 DNA is TGTGCCAGCCAGCTTCCCGGGACAGTCAACACCGGGGAGCTGTTTTTT. Encoded protein: CASQLPGTVNTGELFF. The J gene is TRBJ2-2, the V gene TRBV5-6, with TRBD1 matching 7 bases. V trimming: 7 bases; J trimming: 2 bases; junction bases outside the gene matches: 11. The V gene's germline CDR1 is SGHDT and CDR2 YYEEEE. This CDR3 spans 16 amino acids.

This clonotype occurred a few times. The chain joins TRBV5-6 to TRBJ1-2, with a possible D match to TRBD1 (5 bases). Germline assignment: CDR1 SGHDT and CDR2 YYEEEE. The CDR3 has 14 amino acids. V was trimmed by 0 bases and J by 2 bases, leaving 8 bases between them. This CDR3 is CASSLGQWNYGYTF. CDR3 in DNA: TGTGCCAGCAGCTTGGGACAGTGGAACTATGGCTACACCTTC. Variable domain in full (rest from reference TRBV5-6 and TRBJ1-2): DAGVTQSPTHLIKTRGQQVTLRCSPKSGHDTVSWYQQALGQGPQFIFQYYEEEERQRGNFPDRFSGHQFPNYSSELNVNALLLGDSALYLCASSLGQWNYGYTFGSGTRLTVV.

V gene TRBV7-2 combines with J gene TRBJ2-7; D remains unclear. The CDR3 covers 13 residues. Per the germline V gene, CDR1 is SGHTA and CDR2 is FQGNSA. V gave up 4 bases and J gave up 6 bases, with 13 bases separating them. CDR3 loop: CASSYRLAAEQYF. CDR3 DNA sequence: TGTGCCAGCAGCTATAGGCTCGCCGCCGAGCAGTACTTC.

The table lists this clonotype with many counts. This chain links TRBV4-1 with TRBJ2-7; TRBD2 matches at 7 bases. The CDR3 runs to 16 residues. The germline V gene has CDR1 MGHRA and CDR2 YSYEKL. V was clipped by 1 base and J by 3 bases; unmatched bases: 9. In nucleotides, the CDR3 is TGCGCCAGCAGCCAAGTCCCGAGCGGGGCAAACTACGAGCAGTACTTC. It is translated as CASSQVPSGANYEQYF.

The gene calls are TRBV10-3 and TRBJ2-7, with D perhaps matching TRBD2 (6 bases). Germline V gene lookup returns CDR1 ENHRY and CDR2 SYGVKD. V lost 4 bases and J lost 5, with 15 bases in between. The CDR3 runs 14 residues. CDR3 amino acids: CAISGLFGGDEQYF. DNA for the CDR3: TGTGCCATCAGTGGACTTTTTGGAGGGGACGAGCAGTACTTC.

V usage is TRBV7-3 and J usage is TRBJ2-3; 7 nucleotides line up with TRBD2. Trimming cost V 6 bases and J 6 bases; bases outside gene matches: 6. The germline V gene has CDR1 SGHTA and CDR2 FQGTGA. This CDR3 is built from 13 residues. CDR3 sequence reads: CASSISGEDTQYF. The CDR3 DNA follows: TGTGCCAGCAGTATAAGCGGGGAGGATACGCAGTATTTT. Full variable domain (remainder filled in from reference TRBV7-3 and TRBJ2-3): GAGVSQTPSNKVTEKGKYVELRCDPISGHTALYWYRQSLGQGPEFLIYFQGTGAADDSGLPNDRFFAVRPEGSVSTLKIQRTERGDSAVYLCASSISGEDTQYFGPGTRLTVL.

J is TRBJ2-2 and V is TRBV6-1; a possible D gene is TRBD2 (6 bases). The CDR3 is 16 amino acids. V was cut by 7 bases and J by 4 bases, with 19 bases left in between. CDR1 and CDR2 from the germline V gene are MNHNS and SASEGT. CDR3 protein: CASILGSGGATGELFF. Written as DNA, the CDR3 is TGTGCCAGCATCCTCGGCTCCGGCGGGGCCACCGGGGAGCTGTTTTTT.

Ten or more counts support this clonotype. This chain links TRBV29-1 with TRBJ2-5; tentatively, D is TRBD1 (5 bases). V was cut by 3 bases and J by 4 bases, with 9 bases left in between. CDR1 and CDR2 from the germline V gene are SQVTM and ANQGSEA. This CDR3 has 12 amino acids. DNA for the CDR3: TGCAGCGTTGATCAGGGTGGAGAGACCCAGTACTTC. It translates to CSVDQGGETQYF.

This clonotype showed up just a few times. The chain is built from TRBV18 and TRBJ2-7; D is unresolved. Germline V CDR1 and CDR2: KGHSH, LQKENI. This CDR3 is 12 amino acids long. V was trimmed by 3 bases and J by 4 bases, leaving 7 bases between them. The CDR3 sequence is CASSPGLYEQYF. CDR3 in DNA: TGTGCCAGCTCACCTGGCCTTTACGAGCAGTACTTC.

This clonotype showed up many times. The V gene is TRBV5-1, the J gene TRBJ2-1; 10 bases match TRBD2. CDR1 SGHRS and CDR2 YFSETQ come from the germline V gene. CDR3 length: 17 residues. Trimming cost V 0 bases and J 0 bases; bases outside gene matches: 3. This CDR3 reads CASSLEASGSSYNEQFF. Written as DNA, the CDR3 is TGCGCCAGCAGCTTGGAGGCTAGCGGGAGCTCCTACAATGAGCAGTTCTTC.